The source of this T cell receptor beta chain is a study of cytomegalovirus exposure and HLA in healthy donors. The CDR3 consists of 15 residues. Germline V lookup: CDR1 SNHLY, CDR2 FYNNEI. V was shortened by 6 bases and J by 5 bases, with 19 bases between the two germline ends. Findings and limits, study-wide: CMV antigen specificity of a few CMV-associated chains was confirmed in vitro. The classifier, whose performance was assessed in both the original and validation cohorts, reportedly diagnosed cytomegalovirus status with high specificity and sensitivity.

A note on this clone: Its specificity is not known.

Data came from immunoSEQ multiplex PCR; TCRdb stores just in-frame clones and leaves some out. Of 130,000 or so clones listed, approximately 89% are singletons. The gene calls are TRBV2 and TRBJ1-1; possibly TRBD1 for D (6 bases). The specimen was PBMCs. The receptor was isolated from a young man in good health and CMV-seronegative. CDR3 nucleotides: TGTGCCAGCAGCCCGGTCCGGGGGGCGAGGACTGAAGCTTTCTTT. This encodes CASSPVRGARTEAFF. Together with reference TRBV2 and TRBJ1-1, the CDR3 gives the full variable domain: EPEVTQTPSHQVTQMGQEVILRCVPISNHLYFYWYRQILGQKVEFLVSFYNNEISEKSEIFDDQFSVERPDGSNFTLKIRSTKLEDSAMYFCASSPVRGARTEAFFGQGTRLTVV.